The sequence of this T cell receptor beta chain was determined in a study of CD8 T cells in Susac syndrome. Study-level results: The study recognized that the number of individuals in its TCR sequencing and HLA analysis was relatively small. Clonal expansion of CD8+ cells in Susac peaked in TEMRA cells (and in active patients).

Random-hexamer reverse transcription was applied to about 0.45 to 1 ug RNA. TCRdb reanalysed the immunoSEQ multiplex PCR reads using MiXCR and keeps one entry per CDR3 protein. The repertoire holds about 130,000 distinct CDR3 sequences, with 95% as singletons. Worth noting for this clonotype: The antigen remains undetermined.

Sequenced input: CD8+ T cells from PBMCs. This receptor was taken from a human donor with Susac syndrome.

This chain's CDR3 is CASSLLDRVPYEQYF. The CDR3 DNA is TGCGCCAGCAGCCTCTTGGACAGGGTCCCCTACGAGCAGTACTTC. The J gene is TRBJ2-7, the V gene TRBV4-1; 8 bases agree with TRBD1. Trimming at V came to 4 bases and at J to 2 bases, leaving 7 bases not matched to a gene. Germline V gives CDR1 MGHRA, CDR2 YSYEKL. The CDR3 loop spans 15 amino acids.